Below are 12 T cell receptor beta chains sequenced from a single sample in a study of CD8+ T cells in alopecia areata. Extracted from the samples, RNA was reverse transcribed into cDNA to serve as the sequencing template. Profiling relied on immunoSEQ multiplex PCR, and the TCRdb table lists in-frame clones only, not all of them. The data hold 200,000 to 250,000 clones, with more than 45% observed a single time. Treatment here: oral pan-JAK inhibitor, 5-10 mg twice daily. The sequenced sample was CD4+ T cells sorted from blood, obtained at week 4, from a patient treated with tofacitinib. The receptor source for this set is a human donor with alopecia areata.

This clone was counted only a few times. The junction departs from germline at one end; a sequencing error may be responsible. This chain uses TRBV6-5 with TRBJ2-5; no clear D. CDR1 MNHEY and CDR2 SVGAGI come from the germline V gene. The CDR3 has 14 amino acids. Here the CDR3 DNA reads TGTGCCATCAGTGAGAAGGCCAGTCAAGAGACCCAGTACTTC. It specifies CAISEKASQETQYF.

The chain is built from TRBV7-9 and TRBJ1-1; D gene ambiguous. Germline lookup yields CDR1 SEHNR and CDR2 FQNEAQ (reference sequence). CDR3 length equals 14 residues. V gave up 1 base and J gave up 2 bases, with 8 bases separating them. CDR3 residues: CASSLDSINTEAFF. For the CDR3, the DNA is TGTGCCAGCAGCTTAGATAGTATCAACACTGAAGCTTTCTTT.

CDR3 in amino acids: CASSFSLAGGASPSYEQYF. The CDR3 nucleotides are TGTGCCAGCAGCTTTAGTCTAGCGGGGGGCGCATCTCCCTCCTACGAGCAGTACTTC. This chain uses TRBV7-2 with TRBJ2-7; TRBD2 agrees at 11 bases. This CDR3 region has 19 residues. V trimming: 3 bases; J trimming: 0 bases; junction bases outside the gene matches: 13. Germline V gives CDR1 SGHTA, CDR2 FQGNSA.

Concerning this clone: This may stem from a read error, because a much larger clone lies one nucleotide away. The chain links TRBV27 to TRBJ2-2, with a possible D match to TRBD2 (7 bases). The CDR3 runs to 14 residues. Looked up from germline, CDR1 is MNHEY and CDR2 is SMNVEV (reference sequence). Trimming took 0 bases from V and 7 from J, leaving 9 bases between them. The CDR3: CASSLSRGGGELFF. CDR3 in DNA: TGTGCCAGCAGTTTATCTAGGGGGGGCGGGGAGCTGTTTTTT.

The V call is TRBV19, the J call TRBJ1-2, with D hard to call. Germline V lookup: CDR1 LNHDA, CDR2 SQIVND (reference sequence). Between the trimmed V and J ends, which lost 7 bases and 4 bases, there was a span of 13 bases. There are 13 residues in the CDR3. CDR3 DNA sequence: TGTGCCAGTAATATCGCGGAGTTCTATGGCTACACCTTC. Protein product: CASNIAEFYGYTF.

This chain links TRBV7-2 with TRBJ2-1; 9 bases align to TRBD1. From germline, CDR1 is SGHTA and CDR2 FQGNSA. The V gene end was trimmed by 2 bases and the J gene end by 9 bases; junction bases not matched to a gene: 8. The CDR3 runs 15 residues. CDR3 sequence: CASSLNAGQGIEQFF. CDR3 nucleotides: TGTGCCAGCAGCTTAAATGCTGGACAGGGGATTGAGCAGTTCTTC.

The chain has TRBV7-2 and TRBJ1-5, with 7 bases matching TRBD1. There are 14 residues in the CDR3. In germline, CDR1 is SGHTA, CDR2 FQGNSA. J was trimmed by 2 bases and V by 3 bases; bases with no gene match: 1. CDR3 protein: CASSLGTGNQPQHF. The CDR3 DNA sequence: TGTGCCAGCAGCTTGGGGACAGGCAATCAGCCCCAGCATTTT. The variable domain in full, completed from reference TRBV7-2 and TRBJ1-5, reads GAGVSQSPSNKVTEKGKDVELRCDPISGHTALYWYRQSLGQGLEFLIYFQGNSAPDKSGLPSDRFSAERTGGSVSTLTIQRTQQEDSAVYLCASSLGTGNQPQHFGDGTRLSIL.

V gene TRBV30 combines with J gene TRBJ1-2; 8 bases are shared with TRBD1. The CDR3 is 14 amino acids. V lost 0 bases to trimming and J lost 6 bases; unmatched junction nucleotides: 6. The V gene's germline CDR1 is GTSNPN and CDR2 SVGIG (reference sequence). Here the CDR3 DNA reads TGTGCCTGGAGTGTAAGGACAGGGAGCAATGGCTACACCTTC. This encodes CAWSVRTGSNGYTF.

The gene calls are TRBV7-9 and TRBJ2-3, with TRBD2 as a possible D gene (5 bases). V lost 5 bases and J lost 4, with 19 bases in between. The CDR3 spans 16 residues. Germline V gene sequence: CDR1 SEHNR, CDR2 FQNEAQ (reference sequence). Here the CDR3 reads CASSHRVGEAPDTQYF. CDR3 coding DNA: TGTGCCAGCAGCCATAGGGTGGGAGAAGCCCCAGATACGCAGTATTTT.

On this clone: Distinct nucleotide sequences in the sample also encode this CDR3. The chain recombines TRBV29-1 with TRBJ1-2, with D perhaps matching TRBD1 (6 bases). Trimming took 3 bases from V and 8 from J, leaving 10 bases between them. Germline CDR1 SQVTM, CDR2 ANQGSEA. The CDR3 has 11 amino acids. CDR3 bases: TGCAGCGTTGAGCCAGGGGACGGCTACACCTTC. Translation: CSVEPGDGYTF.

This clone was detected only a few times. The V and J genes are TRBV12-5 and TRBJ2-3; TRBD1 is a possible D gene (6 bases). The length of the CDR3 is 15 residues. CDR1 LGHNT and CDR2 FRNRAP come from the germline V gene. The CDR3 nucleotides read TGTGATACAAAGGTTGGGGGCTTTTGCACAGATACGCAGTATTTT. This gives the protein CDTKVGGFCTDTQYF.

The rearrangement links TRBV29-1 to TRBJ1-2; 7 positions match TRBD1. This CDR3 region has 13 residues. Germline CDR1 and CDR2: SQVTM and ANQGSEA. The trim removed 2 bases at V and 8 bases at J, leaving 8 bases unmatched. The CDR3 region has the DNA TGCAGCGTTGAACCGTGGCAGGGGGAAGGCTACACCTTC. The encoded protein is CSVEPWQGEGYTF.